The source of this T cell receptor (beta chain) is a study of T cells in Graves' hyperthyroidism and ophthalmopathy. CDR1 is MNHEY and CDR2 is SVGAGI in the germline V gene. V lost 8 bases and J lost 3; bases outside the gene matches: 8. The CDR3 contains 14 residues. Broader study findings: Ophthalmopathy was separated from stable hyperthyroidism by a 13 V-J model.

A lack of ophthalmopathy progression within 18 months defined stable Graves' hyperthyroidism. The hyperthyroidism was newly diagnosed and had lasted under 2 months; the patients were aged 18 to 65. Fresh peripheral blood, roughly 9.3 ml, was the source of the PBMCs. In this sample, this clonotype turned up a few times. The antigen is unknown. Amplification targeted TCR beta CDR3 regions from RNA transcripts. First-round RT-PCR of the TCR CDR3 relied on the HTBI primer set. TCRdb re-derived calls from the multiplex PCR reads in MiXCR, one entry per CDR3 protein. The table records 600,000 or so distinct CDR3 sequences, around 15% of them present only once.

Sequencing was done on a sample of blood. This chain joins TRBV6-5 and TRBJ2-3; 7 bases are shared with TRBD2. The TCR was taken from a woman aged 25 to 45 with Graves' hyperthyroidism. The CDR3 DNA follows: TGTGCCAGCCGGTTACTAGCGAGTACAGATACGCAGTATTTT. Protein product: CASRLLASTDTQYF.